Below, one T cell receptor beta chain is given with its context. V was clipped by 3 bases and J by 4 bases, with 13 bases between them. Germline V lookup: CDR1 KGHSY, CDR2 FQNENV. The CDR3 extends over 15 amino acids. Authors' analysis steps: Reference gene primer amplification yielded estimated nucleated cell counts. The data were produced by immunoSEQ multiplex PCR, yet TCRdb's version contains in-frame clones alone and is incomplete. D and trimming were read from the DNA, whereas the V and J calls and clone size are those reported in that table. The table lists about 91,000 clones, around 75% of them singletons, with approximately 25% in the top ten. This specimen belongs to a study of blood T cell repertoires in COVID-19. About the study: Researchers got acute and convalescent COVID-19 samples from the United States, Italy and Spain. PBMCs, B-cell-depleted T cells, or T cells provided the cDNA or gDNA that made up the material.

Sequenced: peripheral blood. The clonotype was recovered from a man between 65 and 80 years old with acute or convalescent COVID-19. The chain joins TRBV16 to TRBJ1-5; D uncertain. CDR3 DNA sequence: TGTGCCAGCAGCCACGACGGTGGCGGAAATCAGCCCCAGCATTTT. Its protein product is CASSHDGGGNQPQHF.